These T cell receptor beta chains were read from a single sample in a study of T cell responses to AZD1222 COVID-19 vaccine. Data came from immunoSEQ multiplex PCR; TCRdb stores just in-frame clones and leaves some out. The table lists under 150,000 clones, about nine tenths of them singletons. Sequences were derived from peripheral blood, sampled on day 0 of AZD1222 vaccination. The receptor source for this set is an adult in good health. The CDR3 runs from the conserved cysteine through the conserved F or W. The order of the fields is clone size, V gene, D gene, J gene, CDR3 DNA, CDR3 protein. The D gene is left open where the match is weak. Only part of the rows carry a size: once, few, many, or a class if the clone is expanded.

clone_size: .; v_call: TRBV5-1; d_call: TRBD1; j_call: TRBJ1-3; cdr3_nt: TGCGCCAGCAGCAAGGACAGGCCGCCCAAGACTGGAAACACCATATATTTT; cdr3_aa: CASSKDRPPKTGNTIYF
clone_size: medium-sized; v_call: TRBV4-1; d_call: TRBD2; j_call: TRBJ2-1; cdr3_nt: TGCGCCAGCAGCCAAGCGAGCGGGGCTTACAATGAGCAGTTCTTC; cdr3_aa: CASSQASGAYNEQFF
clone_size: once; v_call: TRBV28; d_call: .; j_call: TRBJ2-7; cdr3_nt: TGTGCCAGCAGTTTATCAGGGAGCTCCTACGAGCAGTACTTC; cdr3_aa: CASSLSGSSYEQYF
clone_size: .; v_call: TRBV28; d_call: .; j_call: TRBJ1-1; cdr3_nt: TGTGCCAGCAGGGGATTCACGAACACTGAAGCTTTCTTT; cdr3_aa: CASRGFTNTEAFF
clone_size: .; v_call: TRBV19; d_call: TRBD2; j_call: TRBJ2-7; cdr3_nt: TGTGCCAGTAGTACCGCACCCGGGGGGTACGAGCAGTACTTC; cdr3_aa: CASSTAPGGYEQYF
clone_size: .; v_call: TRBV5-1; d_call: TRBD1; j_call: TRBJ1-2; cdr3_nt: TGCGCCAGCAGCTTAACGTCCGGGACAGAACATCTAGGCTACACCTTC; cdr3_aa: CASSLTSGTEHLGYTF
clone_size: .; v_call: TRBV11-2; d_call: .; j_call: TRBJ2-3; cdr3_nt: TGTGCCAGCAGCCCCCTAGTGGCAGGGGCTGAGGATACGCAGTATTTT; cdr3_aa: CASSPLVAGAEDTQYF
clone_size: .; v_call: TRBV19; d_call: .; j_call: TRBJ2-7; cdr3_nt: TGTGCCACCAGGGACGACGGCTACGAGCAGTACTTC; cdr3_aa: CATRDDGYEQYF
clone_size: once; v_call: TRBV29-1; d_call: .; j_call: TRBJ2-7; cdr3_nt: TGCAGCGTTGAAGCCCCCGAGGGCAAGCAGTACTTC; cdr3_aa: CSVEAPEGKQYF
clone_size: .; v_call: TRBV7-9; d_call: TRBD2; j_call: TRBJ2-1; cdr3_nt: TGTGCCAGCAGCTCAACGGGACTAGCCCCACTTAATGAGCAGTTCTTC; cdr3_aa: CASSSTGLAPLNEQFF
clone_size: few; v_call: TRBV6-1; d_call: .; j_call: TRBJ1-5; cdr3_nt: TGTGCCAGCAGTGACCCGGACCTCAATCAGCCCCAGCATTTT; cdr3_aa: CASSDPDLNQPQHF
clone_size: once; v_call: TRBV24-1; d_call: TRBD1; j_call: TRBJ2-1; cdr3_nt: TGTGCCACCAGTGACCCTACAGACAGGGTCTCCTACAATGAGCAGTTCTTC; cdr3_aa: CATSDPTDRVSYNEQFF
clone_size: .; v_call: TRBV20-1; d_call: .; j_call: TRBJ1-1; cdr3_nt: TGCAGTGCTAGTTTAACAGAGTCGAACACTGAAGCTTTCTTT; cdr3_aa: CSASLTESNTEAFF
clone_size: .; v_call: TRBV2; d_call: .; j_call: TRBJ2-7; cdr3_nt: TGTGCCAGCAGTGAATTGTCAGGGGGGACATACGAGCAGTACTTC; cdr3_aa: CASSELSGGTYEQYF
clone_size: .; v_call: TRBV4-1; d_call: TRBD1; j_call: TRBJ1-2; cdr3_nt: TGCGCCAGCAGCCCCCCGACAGGGTACCTTTCTCCACCCTATGGCTACACCTTC; cdr3_aa: CASSPPTGYLSPPYGYTF
clone_size: few; v_call: TRBV6-2/TRBV6-3; d_call: .; j_call: TRBJ2-7; cdr3_nt: TGTGCCAGCAGTTACGGGCAGGTAGGCGAGCAGTACTTC; cdr3_aa: CASSYGQVGEQYF
clone_size: .; v_call: TRBV7-8; d_call: TRBD2; j_call: TRBJ2-5; cdr3_nt: TGTGCCAGCAGCAACGGACTAGCGGGATCAGAGACCCAGTACTTC; cdr3_aa: CASSNGLAGSETQYF
clone_size: .; v_call: TRBV18; d_call: .; j_call: TRBJ2-2; cdr3_nt: TGTGCCAGCTCCTCCATATTACCACCGAACACCGGGGAGCTGTTTTTT; cdr3_aa: CASSSILPPNTGELFF
clone_size: .; v_call: TRBV10-2; d_call: .; j_call: TRBJ1-2; cdr3_nt: TGCGCCAGCAGTGAGTGGAGGGTTAGCTACACCTTC; cdr3_aa: CASSEWRVSYTF
clone_size: .; v_call: TRBV28; d_call: TRBD1; j_call: TRBJ1-1; cdr3_nt: TGTGCCAGCAGCTTCAGGGGGGAGAACACTGAAGCTTTCTTT; cdr3_aa: CASSFRGENTEAFF
clone_size: few; v_call: TRBV12-3/TRBV12-4; d_call: .; j_call: TRBJ1-4; cdr3_nt: TGTGCCAGCGCTACTCAGACCAATGAAAAACTGTTTTTT; cdr3_aa: CASATQTNEKLFF
clone_size: once; v_call: TRBV29-1; d_call: .; j_call: TRBJ1-1; cdr3_nt: TGCAGCGTTGAAGAGGTGGGGACTGAAGCTTTCTTT; cdr3_aa: CSVEEVGTEAFF
clone_size: .; v_call: TRBV7-2; d_call: .; j_call: TRBJ1-2; cdr3_nt: TGTGCCAGCAGCTTATTAAAGGGGGAGGAAAGCACCTTC; cdr3_aa: CASSLLKGEESTF
clone_size: .; v_call: TRBV10-2; d_call: .; j_call: TRBJ1-1; cdr3_nt: TGCGCCAGCCAAGCAGGGCTTGACACTGAAGCTTTCTTT; cdr3_aa: CASQAGLDTEAFF
clone_size: .; v_call: TRBV5-1; d_call: .; j_call: TRBJ1-1; cdr3_nt: TGCGCCAGCAGCGGGAGAGGGAACACTGAAGCTTTCTTT; cdr3_aa: CASSGRGNTEAFF
clone_size: .; v_call: TRBV28; d_call: TRBD1; j_call: TRBJ1-2; cdr3_nt: TGTGCCAGCAGGGGTGACAGGGGAAACTATGGCTACACCTTC; cdr3_aa: CASRGDRGNYGYTF
clone_size: once; v_call: TRBV19; d_call: .; j_call: TRBJ1-2; cdr3_nt: TGTGCCAGTAGTATAGGGGGGGGGTCTCCTCCTAACTATGGCTACACCTTC; cdr3_aa: CASSIGGGSPPNYGYTF
clone_size: .; v_call: TRBV27; d_call: .; j_call: TRBJ1-1; cdr3_nt: TGTGCCAGCAGTTTAAGGGGCTTGAACACTGAAGCTTTCTTT; cdr3_aa: CASSLRGLNTEAFF
clone_size: .; v_call: TRBV6-2/TRBV6-3; d_call: .; j_call: TRBJ2-3; cdr3_nt: TGTGCCAGCAGTGGGGGGTTTCGCACAGATACGCAGTATTTT; cdr3_aa: CASSGGFRTDTQYF
clone_size: .; v_call: TRBV18; d_call: .; j_call: TRBJ1-6; cdr3_nt: TGTGCCAGCTCACCACGGGACACGAGGAATTCACCCCTCCACTTT; cdr3_aa: CASSPRDTRNSPLHF
clone_size: few; v_call: TRBV6-5; d_call: .; j_call: TRBJ2-1; cdr3_nt: TGTGCCAGCAGACAGGGACGAAGCTCCTACAATGAGCAGTTCTTC; cdr3_aa: CASRQGRSSYNEQFF
clone_size: .; v_call: TRBV27; d_call: .; j_call: TRBJ1-1; cdr3_nt: TGTGCCAGCAGTTTTTGGACTTCGAAAAACACTGAAGCTTTCTTT; cdr3_aa: CASSFWTSKNTEAFF
clone_size: once; v_call: TRBV11-3; d_call: TRBD2; j_call: TRBJ2-2; cdr3_nt: TGTGCCAGCAGCGAGGGACTAGCGGGGACCGGGGAGCTGTTTTTT; cdr3_aa: CASSEGLAGTGELFF
clone_size: .; v_call: TRBV14; d_call: .; j_call: TRBJ2-1; cdr3_nt: TGTGCCAGCAGCCCTAGACAGCTAGCTAATGAGCAGTTCTTC; cdr3_aa: CASSPRQLANEQFF
clone_size: once; v_call: TRBV11-2; d_call: TRBD2; j_call: TRBJ2-2; cdr3_nt: TGTGCCAGCAGCCTTGTAGCGGGGGGGCTGACCGGGGAGCTGTTTTTT; cdr3_aa: CASSLVAGGLTGELFF
clone_size: .; v_call: TRBV28; d_call: .; j_call: TRBJ1-5; cdr3_nt: TGTGCCAGCAGTTTCCTTGGGGGCGGTCAGCCCCAGCATTTT; cdr3_aa: CASSFLGGGQPQHF
clone_size: .; v_call: TRBV11-3; d_call: .; j_call: TRBJ1-1; cdr3_nt: TGTGCCAGCAGCTTAGATCCCCCCGGGACTGAAGCTTTCTTT; cdr3_aa: CASSLDPPGTEAFF
clone_size: .; v_call: TRBV5-6; d_call: .; j_call: TRBJ2-7; cdr3_nt: TGTGCCAGCAGCTTGAGGCAGGGCTATAGCGGCGAGCAGTACTTC; cdr3_aa: CASSLRQGYSGEQYF
clone_size: .; v_call: TRBV10-1; d_call: .; j_call: TRBJ1-1; cdr3_nt: TGCGCCAGCAGTGAGTACACGGCAGGGACTGAAGCTTTCTTT; cdr3_aa: CASSEYTAGTEAFF
clone_size: .; v_call: TRBV24-1; d_call: TRBD2; j_call: TRBJ2-7; cdr3_nt: TGTGCCACCAGTGATTCTCAGAGCGGGAGGGCCTTCGAGCAGTACTTC; cdr3_aa: CATSDSQSGRAFEQYF
clone_size: .; v_call: TRBV6-5; d_call: TRBD1; j_call: TRBJ1-1; cdr3_nt: TGTGCCAGTGAAAACAGGGGAAACACTGAAGCTTTCTTT; cdr3_aa: CASENRGNTEAFF
clone_size: few; v_call: TRBV2; d_call: .; j_call: TRBJ2-1; cdr3_nt: TGTGCCAGCAGTGTGTCCGGGACACTATACTACAATGAGCAGTTCTTC; cdr3_aa: CASSVSGTLYYNEQFF
clone_size: .; v_call: TRBV4-1; d_call: .; j_call: TRBJ1-2; cdr3_nt: TGCGCCAGCAGCCAAGGGCAGGGTGTCCCTGGAGGCTACACCTTC; cdr3_aa: CASSQGQGVPGGYTF
clone_size: .; v_call: TRBV28; d_call: TRBD1; j_call: TRBJ1-1; cdr3_nt: TGTGCCAGCAGCCTCCCCGACAGGGTGGCCACTGAAGCTTTCTTT; cdr3_aa: CASSLPDRVATEAFF
clone_size: .; v_call: TRBV5-1; d_call: TRBD1; j_call: TRBJ2-3; cdr3_nt: TGCGCCAGCAGCAGGGGACAGAGCACAGATACGCAGTATTTT; cdr3_aa: CASSRGQSTDTQYF
clone_size: .; v_call: TRBV28; d_call: .; j_call: TRBJ1-1; cdr3_nt: TGTGCCAGCAGGACGGAATCGGGCGATTTTAGGGCTTTCTTT; cdr3_aa: CASRTESGDFRAFF
clone_size: .; v_call: TRBV18; d_call: .; j_call: TRBJ1-6; cdr3_nt: TGTGCCAGCTCACCGGGCAGTAATTCACCCCTCCACTTT; cdr3_aa: CASSPGSNSPLHF
clone_size: .; v_call: TRBV5-1; d_call: TRBD1; j_call: TRBJ2-7; cdr3_nt: TGCGCCAGCAGCCTGGGACAGGGGATCGTATACGAGCAGTACTTC; cdr3_aa: CASSLGQGIVYEQYF
clone_size: .; v_call: TRBV14; d_call: TRBD2; j_call: TRBJ2-2; cdr3_nt: TGTGCCAGCAGCCAAGACCTAGCGGGAGTTAACACCGGGGAGCTGTTTTTT; cdr3_aa: CASSQDLAGVNTGELFF
clone_size: .; v_call: TRBV27; d_call: .; j_call: TRBJ1-2; cdr3_nt: TGTGCCAGCAGTTTATCGCCAGGGGTAGGCGGCTACACCTTC; cdr3_aa: CASSLSPGVGGYTF
clone_size: .; v_call: TRBV2; d_call: .; j_call: TRBJ2-7; cdr3_nt: TGTGCCAGCAGTGACTACGAGCAGTACTTC; cdr3_aa: CASSDYEQYF
clone_size: .; v_call: TRBV5-1; d_call: TRBD1; j_call: TRBJ2-5; cdr3_nt: TGCGCCAGCAGCTTGACAGGGGGCGAGGAGACCCAGTACTTC; cdr3_aa: CASSLTGGEETQYF
clone_size: .; v_call: TRBV5-1; d_call: .; j_call: TRBJ2-1; cdr3_nt: TGCGCCAGCAGCTTGGAGAACAGGAGGTACAATGAGCAGTTCTTC; cdr3_aa: CASSLENRRYNEQFF